The 10 T cell receptor beta chains presented below share a single source sample, sequenced in a study of blood T cells in healthy people across ages. A sample-barcoded 5' primer and a J-beta primer mix were used in a second PCR of roughly 6 to 11 cycles. Via MiXCR, TCRdb re-called the 5' RACE reads, giving one row per CDR3 protein. Here the sample spans 1.5 million to 2 million distinct CDR3 sequences, just under 50% being singletons. Sequenced: blood. These receptor sequences come from a woman aged 40 to 50 in good health.

The table lists this clonotype with a few counts. CDR3 residues: CASSRREGFADTQYF. For the CDR3, the DNA is TGTGCCAGCAGCAGAAGGGAGGGATTCGCAGATACGCAGTATTTT. The chain recombines TRBV13 with TRBJ2-3, with 7 bases identical to TRBD2. CDR1 and CDR2 from the germline V gene are PRHDT and FYEKMQ (reference sequence). V shed 5 bases and J 4 bases; nucleotides not matched to a gene: 9. The CDR3 has 15 residues.

The chain has TRBV6-1 and TRBJ2-7; 9 bases map to TRBD2. The CDR3 is 18 residues long. Germline V lookup: CDR1 MNHNS, CDR2 SASEGT. Trimming removed 4 bases from V and 0 bases from J; junction bases left unmatched: 13. CDR3 nucleotides: TGTGCCAGCAGTGCGAAAAGACCCAGCGGGGGGTACTCCTACGAGCAGTACTTC. Translating gives CASSAKRPSGGYSYEQYF.

The chain recombines TRBV21-1 with TRBJ2-1. TRBV21-1 is listed as a pseudogene. CDR3 length: 15 residues. The CDR3 sequence: CASSTDMVGYNEQFF. DNA of the CDR3: TGTGCCAGCAGCACAGACATGGTTGGCTACAATGAGCAGTTCTTC.

CDR3 residues: CASFTIQYQETQYF. The CDR3 DNA follows: TGTGCCAGCTTCACGATCCAGTACCAAGAGACCCAGTACTTC. The rearrangement uses TRBV6-2 or TRBV6-3 and TRBJ2-5; D not certain. The CDR3 is made up of 14 amino acids. Germline CDR1 and CDR2: MNHEY and SVGEGT. The germline V and J ends were trimmed by 8 bases and 0 bases, with 13 bases remaining between them.

This clonotype came up once. The CDR3 sequence: CAARGADEQYF. The CDR3 nucleotides read TGTGCCGCCAGGGGAGCGGACGAGCAGTACTTC. V is TRBV6-5 and J is TRBJ2-7, with D possibly TRBD1 on 6 matching bases. The CDR3 is 11 amino acids. Germline lookup yields CDR1 MNHEY and CDR2 SVGAGI. Trimming cost V 11 bases and J 5 bases, with 13 bases left between them.

The chain joins TRBV4-3 to TRBJ1-2, with D possibly being TRBD1 (6 bases). V lost 1 base and J lost 10, with 19 bases in between. CDR1 LGHNA and CDR2 YSLEER come from the germline V gene. The length of the CDR3 is 15 residues. The CDR3: CASSQAGIQGTTYTF. CDR3 in DNA: TGCGCCAGCAGCCAAGCCGGAATACAGGGAACCACCTACACCTTC.

The chain is built from TRBV6-5 and TRBJ2-3; 7 bases line up with TRBD2. This CDR3 has 15 amino acids. Germline V gene sequence: CDR1 MNHEY, CDR2 SVGAGI. Germline trimming cut 9 bases from V and 1 base from J; bases unmatched to any gene: 10. As DNA, the CDR3 is TGTGCCAGGTCGGTGAAGCGGGGCTGCACAGATACGCAGTATTTT. This encodes CARSVKRGCTDTQYF.

The chain recombines TRBV5-1 with TRBJ2-1; 13 nucleotides agree with TRBD2. The V gene's germline CDR1 is SGHRS and CDR2 YFSETQ. J gave up 3 bases and V 4 bases, and 10 bases lay outside the gene matches. The CDR3 extends over 18 amino acids. Here the CDR3 reads CASSQRTSGGSSYNEQFF. In DNA, the CDR3 is TGCGCCAGCAGCCAGAGGACTAGCGGGGGTTCGAGCTACAATGAGCAGTTCTTC.

CDR3 bases: TGTGCCAGTACTGAACAGGAACTCTCTGGAAACACCATATATTTT. This translates into CASTEQELSGNTIYF. This chain joins TRBV19 and TRBJ1-3; D possibly corresponds to TRBD1 (5 bases). CDR3 length: 15 residues. Germline V CDR1 and CDR2: LNHDA, SQIVND (reference sequence). The V end lost 7 bases, the J end lost 0 bases, and 13 bases lay between the germline ends.

A note on this clonotype: The limits of the CDR3 on the DNA are not certain, so only TCRdb's listed CDR3 is given. This CDR3 reads CASTSDGSNQPQHF. This chain uses TRBV19 with TRBJ1-5. Germline assignment: CDR1 LNHDA and CDR2 SQIVND (reference sequence). A total of 14 residues make up the CDR3, ends included.